This TCR beta chain was sequenced in a study of CXCR3-negative and CXCR3-positive naive CD8 T cells. Sorts performed in triplicate captured over 250,000 cells each from every CD8+ T cell subset. Among CD8+ T cells, naive ones were CD45RO-CCR7+CD27+CD95-. CDR1 is SEHNR, CDR2 FQNEAQ, per germline (reference sequence). The CDR3 covers 14 residues. The study made its TRB cDNA libraries by 5' RACE, adding UMI labels. With the 5' RACE reads reprocessed, TCRdb shows one record per CDR3 protein and no DNA. Its table lists tens of thousands of distinct CDR3 sequences. Study observations and caveats: TRBV-TRBJ usage was alike in naive CXCR3-negative and CXCR3-positive cells but differed in memory cells. The study found more hydrophobic TRB CDR3s in CXCR3-positive naive cells than in CXCR3-negative naive cells. In both naive subsets diversity was comparably high, whereas memory CD8+ cells showed much lower diversity.

In the case of this clonotype: Its target is not known.

The rearrangement joins TRBV7-9 to TRBJ1-5; the D call of TRBD1 rests on TCRdb alone, since no DNA is present to check it. This TCR was sampled from a human donor in good health. Some clones in this sample may be carry-over from other donors' samples. Material for sequencing was naive CXCR3+ CD8+ T cells from blood. Subset indicated: CD45RO-CCR7+CD27+CD95- naive CD8+ T cells expressing CXCR3 (TNR3+). This CDR3 reads CASSFSQGGQPQHF.